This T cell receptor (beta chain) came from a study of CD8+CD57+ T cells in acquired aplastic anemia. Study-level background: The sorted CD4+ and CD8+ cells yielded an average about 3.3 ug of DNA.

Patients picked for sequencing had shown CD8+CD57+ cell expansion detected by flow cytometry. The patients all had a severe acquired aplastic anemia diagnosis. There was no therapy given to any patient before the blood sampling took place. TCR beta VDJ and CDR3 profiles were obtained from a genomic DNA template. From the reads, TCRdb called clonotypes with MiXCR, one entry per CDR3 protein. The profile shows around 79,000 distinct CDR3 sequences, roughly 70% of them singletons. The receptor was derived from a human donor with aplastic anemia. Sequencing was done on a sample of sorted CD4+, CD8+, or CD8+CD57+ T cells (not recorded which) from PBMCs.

As DNA, the CDR3 is TGCAGCGTTGCAGAAGACAGGGAAGCTTTCTTT. It encodes CSVAEDREAFF. The genes are TRBV29-1 and TRBJ1-1; D perhaps matches TRBD1 (6 bases). This CDR3 comprises 11 residues. Trimming pared 4 bases from V and 8 bases from J, leaving 11 bases between. Germline lookup yields CDR1 SQVTM and CDR2 ANQGSEA.